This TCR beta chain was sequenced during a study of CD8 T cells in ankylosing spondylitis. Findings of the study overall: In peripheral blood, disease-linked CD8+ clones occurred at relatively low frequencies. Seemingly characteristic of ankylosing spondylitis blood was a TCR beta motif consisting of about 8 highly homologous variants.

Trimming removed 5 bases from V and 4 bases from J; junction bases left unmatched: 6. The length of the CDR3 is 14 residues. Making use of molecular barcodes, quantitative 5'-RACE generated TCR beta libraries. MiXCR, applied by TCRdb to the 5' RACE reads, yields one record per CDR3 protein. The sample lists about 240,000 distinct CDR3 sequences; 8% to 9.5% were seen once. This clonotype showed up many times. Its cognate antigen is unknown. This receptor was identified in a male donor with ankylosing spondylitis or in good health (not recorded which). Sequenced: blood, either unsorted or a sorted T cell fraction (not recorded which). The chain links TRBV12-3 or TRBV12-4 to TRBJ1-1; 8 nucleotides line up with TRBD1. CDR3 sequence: CASSRQGRTTEAFF. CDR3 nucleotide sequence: TGTGCCAGCAGTCGACAGGGGAGGACCACTGAAGCTTTCTTT.